The 27 T cell receptor beta chains reported below all come from one sample, sequenced in a study of cytomegalovirus exposure and HLA in healthy donors. Primers included in the PCR were 60 Vbeta and 13 Jbeta primers. The repertoire was sequenced with immunoSEQ multiplex PCR; TCRdb's copy has only in-frame clones and lacks some. This table holds over 200,000 clones, 75% to 80% found once. The sample was PBMCs. These receptors were taken from a male donor in good health and CMV-seronegative.

This chain connects TRBV9 to TRBJ2-7; the D gene is possibly TRBD2 (6 bases). The germline gives CDR1 SGDLS, CDR2 YYNGEE. This CDR3 is 12 amino acids long. The germline V and J ends were trimmed by 5 bases and 5 bases, with 11 bases remaining between them. The CDR3 reads CASSFRGNEQYF. CDR3 nucleotide sequence: TGTGCCAGCAGTTTCCGGGGGAACGAGCAGTACTTC.

The chain uses TRBV9 and TRBJ2-1, with D perhaps matching TRBD2 (5 bases). The germline V and J ends were trimmed by 4 bases and 5 bases, with 19 bases remaining between them. The germline V gene has CDR1 SGDLS and CDR2 YYNGEE. This CDR3 has 16 amino acids. This CDR3 is CASSPSLRRTDNEQFF. DNA of the CDR3: TGTGCCAGCAGCCCTAGCCTAAGACGGACCGACAATGAGCAGTTCTTC. Full variable domain (remainder filled in from reference TRBV9 and TRBJ2-1): DSGVTQTPKHLITATGQRVTLRCSPRSGDLSVYWYQQSLDQGLQFLIQYYNGEERAKGNILERFSAQQFPDLHSELNLSSLELGDSALYFCASSPSLRRTDNEQFFGPGTRLTVL.

The rearrangement joins TRBV6-1 to TRBJ2-7, with 7 bases identical to TRBD1. Germline V CDR1 and CDR2: MNHNS, SASEGT. This CDR3 spans 15 amino acids. V lost 6 bases, J lost 2 bases, and 10 bases stayed unmatched. This CDR3 is CASSQNRDRTYEQYF. The CDR3, as DNA: TGTGCCAGCAGCCAGAACCGGGACAGAACCTACGAGCAGTACTTC.

This clone was detected a few times. V usage is TRBV4-1 and J usage is TRBJ1-5, with unresolved D. Per the germline V gene, CDR1 is MGHRA and CDR2 is YSYEKL. CDR3 length: 15 residues. The ends were cut back, 0 bases at V and 1 base at J, with 7 bases in the middle. The CDR3 nucleotides are TGCGCCAGCAGCCAAGATAGGAGGAGCAATCAGCCCCAGCATTTT. Translated, it gives CASSQDRRSNQPQHF.

The chain is built from TRBV28 and TRBJ2-7; TRBD1 aligns across 7 bases. The CDR3 extends over 14 amino acids. CDR1 is MDHEN, CDR2 SYDVKM, per germline. V shed 2 bases, J shed 4 bases, and the junction held 5 bases outside the gene matches. The CDR3 loop reads CASSLMAGGYEQYF. DNA of the CDR3: TGTGCCAGCAGTTTAATGGCAGGGGGATACGAGCAGTACTTC.

This clone appeared a single time. This chain links TRBV6-5 with TRBJ2-5; 10 bases map to TRBD1. CDR1 and CDR2 (germline): MNHEY, SVGAGI. J lost 4 bases, V lost 4 bases, and 6 bases had no gene match. The CDR3 extends over 15 amino acids. DNA for the CDR3: TGTGCCAGCAGTTTGCCAGGACAGGGGGGAGAGACCCAGTACTTC. Translating gives CASSLPGQGGETQYF.

The gene calls are TRBV15 and TRBJ1-5; D ambiguous. The germline gives CDR1 LNHNV, CDR2 YYDKDF (reference sequence). V was cut by 0 bases and J by 1 base, with 7 bases left in between. The CDR3 totals 15 residues. The CDR3 region has the DNA TGTGCCACCAGCAGAGATCTGGCCAGCAATCAGCCCCAGCATTTT. It encodes CATSRDLASNQPQHF.

This chain joins TRBV29-1 and TRBJ1-1; a weak D match, TRBD1 (6 bases). The CDR3 is 14 residues long. V was cut by 3 bases and J by 0 bases, with 11 bases left in between. The germline V gene has CDR1 SQVTM and CDR2 ANQGSEA. The CDR3: CSVEGHPMNTEAFF. The CDR3 DNA reads as TGCAGCGTTGAGGGACACCCCATGAACACTGAAGCTTTCTTT.

In the case of this clone: Mismatch with germline at one junction end may stem from a read error. Other nucleotide sequences in the sample specify the same CDR3. The chain recombines TRBV27 with TRBJ1-4; D is uncertain. Germline V gene lookup returns CDR1 MNHEY and CDR2 SMNVEV (reference sequence). CDR3 length: 15 residues. CDR3 nucleotide sequence: TGCGCCAGCAGTTTGGGCCAGATAACTAATGAAAAACTGTTTTTT. Translated: CASSLGQITNEKLFF.

This rearrangement joins TRBV5-6 to TRBJ2-7; 8 bases match TRBD1. The trim removed 4 bases at V and 4 bases at J, leaving 10 bases unmatched. The germline CDR1 and CDR2 sequences are SGHDT and YYEEEE. The CDR3 runs 15 residues. CDR3 residues: CASSPGQGSRYEQYF. The CDR3 DNA reads as TGTGCCAGCAGCCCAGGACAGGGTAGCAGGTACGAGCAGTACTTC.

V usage is TRBV5-1 and J usage is TRBJ2-3; 7 bases are shared with TRBD2. The CDR3 totals 15 residues. Unmatched junction bases numbered 3, after V lost 0 bases and J lost 2 bases. Germline CDR1 is SGHRS and CDR2 is YFSETQ. Here the CDR3 reads CASSLGGSVTDTQYF. The CDR3 DNA is TGCGCCAGCAGCTTGGGCGGGAGTGTCACAGATACGCAGTATTTT. Full variable domain (rest looked up from reference TRBV5-1 and TRBJ2-3): KAGVTQTPRYLIKTRGQQVTLSCSPISGHRSVSWYQQTPGQGLQFLFEYFSETQRNKGNFPGRFSGRQFSNSRSEMNVSTLELGDSALYLCASSLGGSVTDTQYFGPGTRLTVL.

This clone was counted between two and nine times. This sequence joins TRBV20-1 and TRBJ1-1; D remains unclear. V dropped 3 bases and J dropped 3 bases, with 5 bases sitting between them. The CDR3 runs 11 residues. Germline V gene data show CDR1 as DFQATT and CDR2 as SNEGSKA (reference sequence). The CDR3: CSASTYTEAFF. In DNA, the CDR3 is TGCAGTGCTAGTACATACACTGAAGCTTTCTTT.

The chain recombines TRBV7-9 with TRBJ1-4; the D gene is possibly TRBD1 (6 bases). V was cut by 3 bases and J by 6 bases, with 14 bases left in between. The germline V gene encodes CDR1 SEHNR and CDR2 FQNEAQ (reference sequence). The CDR3 length is 15 residues. This CDR3 is CASSLAGGADEKLFF. The CDR3 DNA follows: TGTGCCAGCAGCTTGGCGGGGGGGGCGGATGAAAAACTGTTTTTT.

This clone was picked up one time. The chain joins TRBV5-1 to TRBJ1-1; TRBD1 agrees at 7 bases. The germline V gene has CDR1 SGHRS and CDR2 YFSETQ. This CDR3 spans 16 amino acids. With V trimmed by 3 bases and J by 1 base, 9 bases remained unmatched. CDR3 DNA sequence: TGCGCCAGCAGCTCTGGACAGACAGGGCGGAACACTGAAGCTTTCTTT. Translated, it gives CASSSGQTGRNTEAFF. The complete variable domain, with remaining parts taken from reference TRBV5-1 and TRBJ1-1, reads KAGVTQTPRYLIKTRGQQVTLSCSPISGHRSVSWYQQTPGQGLQFLFEYFSETQRNKGNFPGRFSGRQFSNSRSEMNVSTLELGDSALYLCASSSGQTGRNTEAFFGQGTRLTVV.

The CDR3 is CASRPGADRGRGKLFF. In DNA, the CDR3 is TGTGCCAGCCGCCCGGGAGCGGACAGGGGGCGCGGGAAACTGTTTTTT. The chain combines TRBV21-1 with TRBJ1-4; the DNA was not used to check the table's D call, TRBD1. TRBV21-1 is a known pseudogene. There are 16 residues in the CDR3.

This clone came up once. V and J are TRBV5-6 and TRBJ2-7; TRBD1 agrees at 7 bases. V was clipped by 2 bases and J by 3 bases; unmatched bases: 14. The germline gives CDR1 SGHDT, CDR2 YYEEEE. This CDR3 comprises 17 residues. CDR3 sequence (DNA): TGTGCCAGCAGCTTCAGCACAGGGGAAAAGGATCTCTACGAGCAGTACTTC. Its translation: CASSFSTGEKDLYEQYF.

The rearrangement links TRBV14 to TRBJ2-3; D is unresolved. The CDR3 covers 11 residues. Germline CDR1 SGHDN, CDR2 FVKESK. V was cut by 1 base and J by 11 bases, with 7 bases left in between. CDR3 DNA sequence: TGTGCCAGCAGCCAAGTCGGTCTGCAGTATTTT. This codes for CASSQVGLQYF.

V usage is TRBV4-3 and J usage is TRBJ1-5, with D possibly TRBD1 on 6 matching bases. The V and J ends lost 4 bases and 6 bases respectively, with 16 bases between them. CDR3 length: 15 residues. Germline CDR1 and CDR2: LGHNA and YSLEER. The CDR3: CASSPYTGLGQPQHF. The CDR3 nucleotides read TGCGCCAGCAGCCCCTACACAGGGTTGGGTCAGCCCCAGCATTTT.

This clone was found once. The rearrangement uses TRBV6-5 and TRBJ1-2, with 7 nucleotides matching TRBD1. J was trimmed by 2 bases and V by 6 bases; bases with no gene match: 3. Germline V gene sequence: CDR1 MNHEY, CDR2 SVGAGI. The CDR3 consists of 13 residues. Here the CDR3 reads CASSKDRNYGYTF. Written as DNA, the CDR3 is TGTGCCAGCAGCAAGGACAGGAACTATGGCTACACCTTC.

The CDR3 region is CASGQTALYGYTF. For the CDR3, the DNA is TGTGCCAGCGGACAGACAGCCCTCTATGGCTACACCTTC. The genes are TRBV28 and TRBJ1-2, with TRBD1 as a possible D gene (6 bases). The V and J ends lost 8 bases and 4 bases respectively, with 14 bases between them. This CDR3 has 13 amino acids. Germline V gene data show CDR1 as MDHEN and CDR2 as SYDVKM.

J is TRBJ2-7 and V is TRBV19; 11 nucleotides align to TRBD2. The germline V gene encodes CDR1 LNHDA and CDR2 SQIVND (reference sequence). The CDR3 totals 15 residues. The junction had 11 bases not matched to a gene; V was cut back by 5 bases and J by 8 bases. The CDR3: CASSGGLADATQQYF. In nucleotides, the CDR3 is TGTGCCAGTAGTGGGGGACTAGCGGACGCTACCCAGCAGTACTTC.

The chain is built from TRBV28 and TRBJ2-7; TRBD2 is a possible D gene (6 bases). CDR3 length: 14 amino acids. CDR1 and CDR2 from the germline V gene are MDHEN and SYDVKM. The V and J ends lost 1 base and 3 bases respectively, with 10 bases between them. CDR3 sequence (DNA): TGTGCCAGCAGTTTATACGGGGGTCTCTACGAGCAGTACTTC. It specifies CASSLYGGLYEQYF.

This chain uses TRBV28 with TRBJ2-7, with TRBD1 as a possible D gene (6 bases). CDR1 MDHEN and CDR2 SYDVKM come from the germline V gene. The CDR3 extends over 15 amino acids. V was cut by 2 bases and J by 4 bases, with 15 bases left in between. The CDR3 is CASSLVQGLGYEQYF. DNA for the CDR3: TGTGCCAGCAGTTTAGTGCAGGGGCTTGGATACGAGCAGTACTTC.

This clone was detected only once. J is TRBJ1-1 and V is TRBV28; D possibly corresponds to TRBD1 (6 bases). Trimming shortened V by 6 bases and J by 7 bases, and 12 bases separated the two germline ends. CDR1 and CDR2 (germline): MDHEN, SYDVKM. The CDR3 is 12 amino acids. The CDR3 sequence is CASRAQGVEAFF. The CDR3 nucleotides read TGTGCCAGCAGAGCACAGGGAGTTGAAGCTTTCTTT.

This clone was counted between two and nine times. J is TRBJ2-7 and V is TRBV7-9, with 7 positions matching TRBD1. This CDR3 spans 11 amino acids. J gave up 5 bases and V 8 bases, and 3 bases lay outside the gene matches. Germline V gene lookup returns CDR1 SEHNR and CDR2 FQNEAQ (reference sequence). The CDR3 sequence: CASRQGDEQYF. CDR3 nucleotide sequence: TGTGCCAGCCGCCAGGGGGACGAGCAGTACTTC. The variable domain in full, with the rest retrieved from reference TRBV7-9 and TRBJ2-7, is DTGVSQNPRHKITKRGQNVTFRCDPISEHNRLYWYRQTLGQGPEFLTYFQNEAQLEKSRLLSDRFSAERPKGSFSTLEIQRTEQGDSAMYLCASRQGDEQYFGPGTRLTVT.

This chain links TRBV27 with TRBJ1-2, with D maybe TRBD1 (5 bases). The CDR3 length is 14 residues. V dropped 2 bases and J dropped 6 bases, with 13 bases sitting between them. Looked up from germline, CDR1 is MNHEY and CDR2 is SMNVEV (reference sequence). CDR3 sequence: CASSLGAGTDGYTF. The CDR3 DNA reads as TGTGCCAGCAGTTTAGGGGCGGGAACAGATGGCTACACCTTC.

V and J are TRBV7-2 and TRBJ2-1, with TRBD2 matching over 10 bases. CDR1 SGHTA and CDR2 FQGNSA come from the germline V gene. The CDR3 sequence is 15 residues long. The ends lost 11 bases at V and 6 bases at J; junction bases unmatched: 13. The CDR3 is CALLNGPSGSNEQFF. The CDR3 DNA reads TGTGCCCTCCTTAACGGCCCTAGCGGGAGCAATGAGCAGTTCTTC.